Listed here are 23 T cell receptor beta chains from one sample, sequenced in a study of T-cell reconstitution after alpha-beta-depleted transplantation in children. Unique molecular identifiers tagged the TCRbeta library. Via MiXCR, TCRdb re-called the PCR reads, giving one row per CDR3 protein. The table shows about a million distinct CDR3 sequences, with roughly 29% occurring only once. Sample: PBMCs, mostly from graft donor cells, taken 360 days after TCRalphabeta/CD19-depleted stem cell transplant. These receptors were obtained from a boy in the first two years of life who had a stem cell transplant for SCID, so the T cells may come from the graft donor.

This chain joins TRBV7-2 and TRBJ2-7; possibly TRBD2 for D (5 bases). V was shortened by 6 bases and J by 2 bases, with 17 bases between the two germline ends. Germline lookup yields CDR1 SGHTA and CDR2 FQGNSA. CDR3 length: 15 amino acids. The CDR3 region has the DNA TGTGCCAGCAGTCTAGGACCTGGCGGGCCCTACGAGCAGTACTTC. Its protein product is CASSLGPGGPYEQYF.

This clonotype was seen ten or more times. CDR3 loop: CASSLLYEQYF. CDR3 bases: TGTGCCAGCAGTTTACTATACGAGCAGTACTTC. This sequence joins TRBV28 and TRBJ2-7; no definite D call. The CDR3 is 11 amino acids. V was trimmed by 2 bases and J by 4 bases, leaving 3 bases between them. Germline CDR1 and CDR2: MDHEN and SYDVKM.

At least ten counts were recorded for this clonotype. The chain recombines TRBV5-5 with TRBJ2-5; D gene uncertain. Trimming took 0 bases from V and 5 from J, leaving 8 bases between them. The CDR3 is 13 amino acids. Germline CDR1 is SGHKS and CDR2 is YYEKEE (reference sequence). CDR3 nucleotides: TGTGCCAGCAGCTTGGGAGTGGACGAGACCCAGTACTTC. Encoded protein: CASSLGVDETQYF.

V usage is TRBV12-3 or TRBV12-4 and J usage is TRBJ1-1; D is ambiguous. The CDR3 runs to 13 residues. Trimming removed 5 bases at V and 3 bases at J, with 10 bases between. The chain's CDR3 is CASSSSFYTEAFF. Written as DNA, the CDR3 is TGTGCCAGCAGTAGTTCCTTCTACACTGAAGCTTTCTTT.

The rearrangement uses TRBV7-2 and TRBJ2-3; D might be TRBD2 (6 bases). Germline CDR1 SGHTA, CDR2 FQGNSA. The V and J ends lost 6 bases and 5 bases respectively, with 21 bases between them. This CDR3 spans 16 amino acids. Here the CDR3 reads CASSPGAGSPEDTQYF. The CDR3 bases are TGTGCCAGCAGTCCCGGTGCCGGGAGCCCGGAAGATACGCAGTATTTT.

The rearrangement links TRBV7-2 to TRBJ2-7; TRBD2 matches 8 bases. Trimming removed 5 bases from V and 3 bases from J; junction bases left unmatched: 12. Germline lookup yields CDR1 SGHTA and CDR2 FQGNSA. The CDR3 is made up of 16 amino acids. CDR3 sequence: CASSLQGTGGFYEQYF. The CDR3 nucleotides are TGTGCCAGCAGCCTACAAGGGACGGGGGGGTTCTACGAGCAGTACTTC.

The V call is TRBV28, the J call TRBJ1-5; D uncertain. The ends were cut back, 6 bases at V and 0 bases at J, with 9 bases in the middle. CDR3 length: 14 amino acids. Germline V gene data show CDR1 as MDHEN and CDR2 as SYDVKM. This chain's CDR3 is CASRPGYSNQPQHF. The CDR3 nucleotides are TGTGCCAGCAGGCCGGGGTATAGCAATCAGCCCCAGCATTTT. The full variable domain, with the rest looked up from reference TRBV28 and TRBJ1-5, is DVKVTQSSRYLVKRTGEKVFLECVQDMDHENMFWYRQDPGLGLRLIYFSYDVKMKEKGDIPEGYSVSREKKERFSLILESASTNQTSMYLCASRPGYSNQPQHFGDGTRLSIL.

This clonotype was observed a handful of times. V gene TRBV5-1 combines with J gene TRBJ2-1, with a tentative D call TRBD2 (6 bases). V lost 4 bases to trimming and J lost 12 bases, with 11 bases between them. Germline V lookup: CDR1 SGHRS, CDR2 YFSETQ. This CDR3 is 11 amino acids long. The chain's CDR3 is CASSLGLAQFF. Here the CDR3 DNA reads TGCGCCAGCAGCCTGGGACTCGCGCAGTTCTTC.

The chain employs TRBV12-3 or TRBV12-4 and TRBJ2-7, with 7 bases identical to TRBD2. With 5 bases clipped from V and 3 bases from J, the junction kept 10 bases outside the gene matches. CDR3 length equals 15 residues. The CDR3 DNA follows: TGTGCCAGCAGTCCCCGCAAGGGAGGGGTCTACGAGCAGTACTTC. This sequence encodes CASSPRKGGVYEQYF.

This clonotype came up a few times. The chain couples TRBV4-2 to TRBJ2-5; TRBD1 matches 7 bases. Trimming at V came to 3 bases and at J to 3 bases, leaving 4 bases not matched to a gene. The V gene's germline CDR1 is LGHNA and CDR2 YNFKEQ. The CDR3 runs to 14 residues. The CDR3 sequence: CASSQWGTEETQYF. CDR3 DNA sequence: TGTGCCAGCAGCCAGTGGGGGACAGAAGAGACCCAGTACTTC.

The chain uses TRBV20-1 and TRBJ2-7, with 9 bases identical to TRBD2. The CDR3 is 14 residues long. Germline CDR1 reads DFQATT; CDR2 reads SNEGSKA (reference sequence). V shed 4 bases and J 3 bases; nucleotides not matched to a gene: 7. The CDR3 sequence: CSAKSGGFLYEQYF. Here the CDR3 DNA reads TGCAGTGCTAAAAGCGGGGGGTTTCTCTACGAGCAGTACTTC.

The chain recombines TRBV29-1 with TRBJ2-7; tentative D call: TRBD1 (5 bases). Germline CDR1 reads SQVTM; CDR2 reads ANQGSEA. CDR3 length: 14 residues. The ends were cut back, 1 base at V and 2 bases at J, with 12 bases in the middle. The CDR3 here is CSVEARTFPYEQYF. The CDR3 DNA follows: TGCAGCGTTGAAGCCCGGACATTCCCCTACGAGCAGTACTTC.

This clonotype was found a few times. The chain couples TRBV11-2 to TRBJ1-1, with D possibly matching TRBD1 (6 bases). The CDR3 is 14 residues long. Per germline, CDR1 SGHAT and CDR2 FQNNGV. The V and J ends lost 5 bases and 8 bases respectively, with 18 bases between them. The CDR3 DNA reads TGTGCCAGCAGCAACCACAGGGTGGGGACAGAAGCTTTCTTT. Encoded protein: CASSNHRVGTEAFF.

This sequence joins TRBV5-1 and TRBJ1-2; the D is unclear. Germline V gene data show CDR1 as SGHRS and CDR2 as YFSETQ. The CDR3 extends over 13 amino acids. The V gene lost 5 bases and the J gene lost 1 base, with 9 bases spanning the gap. CDR3 nucleotide sequence: TGCGCCAGCAGGTTGCAGAGTAACTATGGCTACACCTTC. This codes for CASRLQSNYGYTF.

This clonotype came up once. The V call is TRBV12-3 or TRBV12-4, the J call TRBJ1-2; a weak D match, TRBD1 (5 bases). The CDR3 loop spans 14 amino acids. The V and J ends lost 7 bases and 2 bases respectively, with 14 bases between them. CDR3 residues: CASTDRGTNYGYTF. The CDR3 nucleotides read TGTGCCAGCACCGACAGAGGCACCAACTATGGCTACACCTTC.

This clonotype has only a few counts. The chain joins TRBV4-3 to TRBJ2-1, with D uncertain. V was shortened by 0 bases and J by 0 bases, with 12 bases between the two germline ends. Germline CDR1 is LGHNA and CDR2 is YSLEER. CDR3 size: 17 residues. In nucleotides, the CDR3 is TGCGCCAGCAGCCAAGATCCGCGCGGAAGCTCCTACAATGAGCAGTTCTTC. Translated: CASSQDPRGSSYNEQFF.

The CDR3: CASSYKWGLGYEQYF. The CDR3 DNA reads TGTGCCAGCAGCTACAAGTGGGGGTTGGGCTACGAGCAGTACTTC. The gene calls are TRBV7-9 and TRBJ2-7; D may correspond to TRBD1 or TRBD2 (5 bases each). The germline V gene has CDR1 SEHNR and CDR2 FQNEAQ (reference sequence). CDR3 length equals 15 residues. The ends were cut back, 4 bases at V and 3 bases at J, with 16 bases in the middle.

The sample holds a few counts of this clonotype. The chain links TRBV5-1 to TRBJ2-4; 8 bases line up with TRBD1. The CDR3 covers 13 residues. V shed 4 bases and J 8 bases; nucleotides not matched to a gene: 5. Germline loops: CDR1 SGHRS, CDR2 YFSETQ. CDR3: CASSNRTGHIQYF. As DNA, the CDR3 is TGCGCCAGCAGCAATAGGACAGGGCACATTCAGTACTTC. Based on the CDR3 plus reference TRBV5-1 and TRBJ2-4, the full variable domain is KAGVTQTPRYLIKTRGQQVTLSCSPISGHRSVSWYQQTPGQGLQFLFEYFSETQRNKGNFPGRFSGRQFSNSRSEMNVSTLELGDSALYLCASSNRTGHIQYFGAGTRLSVL.

The chain carries TRBV5-5 and TRBJ2-7; D is possibly TRBD1 (6 bases). Trimming removed 4 bases from V and 7 bases from J, with 21 bases in between. Germline V CDR1 and CDR2: SGHKS, YYEKEE (reference sequence). The CDR3 covers 15 residues. CDR3 sequence (DNA): TGTGCCAGCAGCGGGGGATACACAGGGATCGGGGAGCAGTACTTC. It yields the protein CASSGGYTGIGEQYF. The variable domain in full, completed from reference TRBV5-5 and TRBJ2-7, reads DAGVTQSPTHLIKTRGQQVTLRCSPISGHKSVSWYQQVLGQGPQFIFQYYEKEERGRGNFPDRFSARQFPNYSSELNVNALLLGDSALYLCASSGGYTGIGEQYFGPGTRLTVT.

This clonotype showed up many times. The chain links TRBV19 to TRBJ1-5; TRBD1 might be the D (5 bases). The CDR3 has 17 amino acids. The ends were cut back, 2 bases at V and 5 bases at J, with 19 bases in the middle. From germline, CDR1 is LNHDA and CDR2 SQIVND (reference sequence). The CDR3 coding sequence is TGTGCCAGTAGTATAACCAGGGACCGGAGCTTGGATCAGCCCCAGCATTTT. Translated, it gives CASSITRDRSLDQPQHF.

This chain connects TRBV10-1 to TRBJ2-3; 8 nucleotides line up with TRBD2. Looked up from germline, CDR1 is WNHNN and CDR2 is SYGVQD (reference sequence). With 0 bases clipped from V and 4 bases from J, the junction kept 6 bases outside the gene matches. The CDR3 contains 16 residues. CDR3 DNA: TGCGCCAGCAGTGAGTCAAGACGGGGGGGCTCAGATACGCAGTATTTT. The encoded protein is CASSESRRGGSDTQYF.

The sample holds a few counts of this clonotype. The chain recombines TRBV20-1 with TRBJ2-5; 9 bases are a match to TRBD1. V shed 3 bases, J shed 5 bases, and the junction held 13 bases outside the gene matches. Germline V gene data show CDR1 as DFQATT and CDR2 as SNEGSKA (reference sequence). The CDR3 has 16 amino acids. The CDR3 bases are TGCAGTGCTAGTTCTACAGGGGGCTCGAGTAGGGAGACCCAGTACTTC. This codes for CSASSTGGSSRETQYF.

There are many counts of this clonotype. The rearrangement joins TRBV20-1 to TRBJ2-5; 7 bases line up with TRBD1. The CDR3 loop spans 14 amino acids. The V and J ends lost 2 bases and 5 bases, in that order; junction bases with no gene match: 8. The germline gives CDR1 DFQATT, CDR2 SNEGSKA (reference sequence). The CDR3 loop is CSARLTGLRETQYF. For the CDR3, the DNA is TGCAGTGCTAGACTGACAGGGCTTCGGGAGACCCAGTACTTC.